The present entry profiles one T cell receptor beta chain with its context. Isolation of PBMCs gave at least 7 million cells per sample. The CDR3 length is 14 residues. Trimming removed 5 bases from V and 1 base from J, with 12 bases in between. Germline assignment: CDR1 LNHNV and CDR2 YYDKDF (reference sequence). This sample was taken from a study of blood T cells in healthy people across ages. A second PCR, run for about 7 to 12 cycles, used a sample-barcoded 5' primer plus a J-beta primer mix. A template-switch adaptor with 12 random nucleotides tagged each cDNA molecule. Each CDR3 protein is one row after TCRdb ran MiXCR on the 5' RACE reads. The sample holds approximately 790,000 distinct CDR3 sequences, less than 80% seen once.

The V and J genes are TRBV15 and TRBJ2-7; TRBD1 might be the D (6 bases). Source material: blood. The origin of this receptor is a man aged 25-45 years in good health. As DNA, the CDR3 is TGTGCCACCAGCCGAAGACAGGCTTCCTACGAGCAGTACTTC. It codes for CATSRRQASYEQYF.